This TCR beta chain originates from a study of metastatic and nonmetastatic thyroid tumors. Not a single patient had been given any form of treatment at any point before undergoing thyroid surgery. TCRdb used MiXCR to call clones anew from the PCR reads. Among roughly 40,000 clones listed, roughly a sixth were seen once. The CDR3 sequence is 13 residues long. CDR1 is MDHEN and CDR2 is SYDVKM in the germline V gene. The germline V and J ends were trimmed by 6 bases and 4 bases, with 12 bases remaining between them. The sample consisted of blood. The receptor's source is a male donor with papillary thyroid cancer or a benign thyroid nodule (not recorded which). Some clones in this sample may be carry-over from other donors' samples. The genes are TRBV28 and TRBJ1-1; D remains unclear. The CDR3: CASSWAPSTEAFF. The CDR3 DNA follows: TGTGCCAGCAGCTGGGCCCCGTCCACTGAAGCTTTCTTT.